These T cell receptor beta chains were read from a single sample in a study of Ad26.COV2.S vaccination and SARS-CoV-2 variants. Some clones are missing from TCRdb's copy, which holds only in-frame ones; the method was immunoSEQ multiplex PCR. Of 180,000 or so clones listed, around nine tenths were seen once; the top ten hold 5.9%. Sample: peripheral blood, taken after recovery from COVID-19. The origin of the receptors is a human donor who had recovered from COVID-19. The CDR3 runs from the conserved cysteine through the conserved F or W. The order of the fields is D gene, V gene, clone size, J gene, CDR3 DNA, CDR3 protein. D genes are given only for firm matches. The size of a clone is reported for some rows only, either as once, few or many, or as a class for expanded clones.

D: NA; V: TRBV16; size: NA; J: TRBJ1-1; DNA: TGTGCCAGCAGCCAATGGACAGTAAACACTGAAGCTTTCTTT; CDR3: CASSQWTVNTEAFF
D: NA; V: TRBV6-5; size: NA; J: TRBJ2-7; DNA: TGTGCCAGCCAAGGAGGCTCACTAGCAGGATACGAGCAGTACTTC; CDR3: CASQGGSLAGYEQYF
D: NA; V: TRBV6-5; size: NA; J: TRBJ2-3; DNA: TGTGCCGCTGCTTGGGAATCCACAGATACGCAGTATTTT; CDR3: CAAAWESTDTQYF
D: NA; V: TRBV6-5; size: NA; J: TRBJ2-7; DNA: TGTGCCAGCACCCCGCGATCCTACGAGCAGTACTTC; CDR3: CASTPRSYEQYF
D: NA; V: TRBV6-5; size: NA; J: TRBJ2-3; DNA: TGTGCCAGCAGTTACTATGGGGATCCAGATACGCAGTATTTT; CDR3: CASSYYGDPDTQYF
D: NA; V: TRBV12-3/TRBV12-4; size: NA; J: TRBJ2-7; DNA: TGTGCCAGCAGTTTCCAACAGTCCTACGAGCAGTACTTC; CDR3: CASSFQQSYEQYF
D: TRBD1; V: TRBV28; size: NA; J: TRBJ1-1; DNA: TGTGCCATTATTACAGGGGGCGCGCGGACTGAAGCTTTCTTT; CDR3: CAIITGGARTEAFF
D: TRBD2; V: TRBV25-1; size: NA; J: TRBJ2-1; DNA: TGTGCCAGCAGTGAAGAGGTTAGCGGGGGGCATCCCAATGAGCAGTTCTTC; CDR3: CASSEEVSGGHPNEQFF
D: NA; V: TRBV19; size: NA; J: TRBJ2-2; DNA: TGTGCCAGTAGTATAGACAGGGGCGGGGAGCTGTTTTTT; CDR3: CASSIDRGGELFF
D: NA; V: TRBV9; size: few; J: TRBJ1-2; DNA: TGTGCCAGCAGCGTAGGACAGCTTCCTAACTATGGCTACACCTTC; CDR3: CASSVGQLPNYGYTF
D: NA; V: TRBV4-2; size: NA; J: TRBJ1-3; DNA: TGTGCCAGCAGCCGCTCTGGAAACACCATATATTTT; CDR3: CASSRSGNTIYF
D: NA; V: TRBV19; size: NA; J: TRBJ1-1; DNA: TGTGCCTCTGACAGCTACACTGAAGCTTTCTTT; CDR3: CASDSYTEAFF
D: TRBD2; V: TRBV7-2; size: NA; J: TRBJ2-1; DNA: TGTGCCAGCAGCTCCACCGGGACTACTGGGCAGTTCTTC; CDR3: CASSSTGTTGQFF
D: NA; V: TRBV4-1; size: NA; J: TRBJ1-5; DNA: TGCGCCAGCAGCCAAGATCCGGTGGGCCAACAGCCCCAGCATTTT; CDR3: CASSQDPVGQQPQHF
D: NA; V: TRBV14; size: NA; J: TRBJ2-7; DNA: TGTGCCAGCAGCCAAGGGACGGAACCCCCCTACGAGCAGTACTTC; CDR3: CASSQGTEPPYEQYF
D: NA; V: TRBV5-8; size: NA; J: TRBJ1-6; DNA: TGTGCCAGCAGCCTTATAGGGGGGAAGCCCCTCCACTTT; CDR3: CASSLIGGKPLHF
D: NA; V: TRBV5-4; size: NA; J: TRBJ1-2; DNA: TGTGCCAGCAGCGACCTTGGAGCAGGGGCTAACTATGGCTACACCTTC; CDR3: CASSDLGAGANYGYTF
D: NA; V: TRBV5-6; size: NA; J: TRBJ2-7; DNA: TGTGCCAGCAGGCCTAGAGGAACAGGACGCTCCTACGAGCAGTACTTC; CDR3: CASRPRGTGRSYEQYF
D: NA; V: TRBV20-1; size: NA; J: TRBJ2-5; DNA: TGCAGTGCTAGAGGGGAGGAGACCCAGTACTTC; CDR3: CSARGEETQYF
D: NA; V: TRBV29-1; size: NA; J: TRBJ2-2; DNA: TGCAGCGTTGAAGATTCAGGTTTGGGGGAGCTGTTTTTT; CDR3: CSVEDSGLGELFF
D: TRBD1; V: TRBV7-8; size: once; J: TRBJ2-5; DNA: TGTGCCAGCAGTCGGACAGGGCTTCGGGAGACCCAGTACTTC; CDR3: CASSRTGLRETQYF
D: NA; V: TRBV29-1; size: NA; J: TRBJ2-7; DNA: TGCAGCGGTGGGGACTCTCCTACGGAGCAGTACTTC; CDR3: CSGGDSPTEQYF
D: TRBD2; V: TRBV3-1/TRBV3-2; size: NA; J: TRBJ2-2; DNA: TGTGCCAGCAGCCTTAGCGGGGGGACTGGGGAGCTGTTTTTT; CDR3: CASSLSGGTGELFF
D: NA; V: TRBV5-1; size: NA; J: TRBJ2-5; DNA: TGCGCCAGCAGCTTGGCCTCGCAGGGGACTGAGACCCAGTACTTC; CDR3: CASSLASQGTETQYF
D: NA; V: TRBV18; size: few; J: TRBJ1-1; DNA: TGTGCCAGCTCACCTCTGGTGAACACTGAAGCTTTCTTT; CDR3: CASSPLVNTEAFF
D: TRBD2; V: TRBV2; size: once; J: TRBJ2-1; DNA: TGTGCCAGCAGTGCGATCCTGGCGGGAGAGGGCAACAATGAGCAGTTCTTC; CDR3: CASSAILAGEGNNEQFF
D: TRBD1; V: TRBV9; size: NA; J: TRBJ1-2; DNA: TGTGCCAGCAGCGCGGCGGGAGGGACAGGGGGCGCTTTGGGAGGCTACACCTTC; CDR3: CASSAAGGTGGALGGYTF
D: NA; V: TRBV11-2; size: NA; J: TRBJ2-5; DNA: TGTGCCAGTCAGGGCAGAGGAGTTGCAGGATCAGAGACCCAGTACTTC; CDR3: CASQGRGVAGSETQYF
D: TRBD1; V: TRBV9; size: NA; J: TRBJ2-3; DNA: TGTGCCAGCAGCGTAGAGGTTCAGGGGGAGGATACGCAGTATTTT; CDR3: CASSVEVQGEDTQYF
D: TRBD1; V: TRBV29-1; size: NA; J: TRBJ1-2; DNA: TGCAGCGTTCGACAGGGTGGCAACTATGGCTACACCTTC; CDR3: CSVRQGGNYGYTF
D: NA; V: TRBV10-3; size: few; J: TRBJ2-5; DNA: TGTGCCATCAGTGGGGAAACCAAGACCCAGTACTTC; CDR3: CAISGETKTQYF
D: TRBD2; V: TRBV9; size: NA; J: TRBJ2-3; DNA: TGTGCCAGCAGCCTTGTAGCTAGCGGGTTTGATACGCAGTATTTT; CDR3: CASSLVASGFDTQYF
D: NA; V: TRBV27; size: NA; J: TRBJ1-2; DNA: TGTGCCAGCAGTTTATATACAGGAGGGGGTGGCTACACCTTC; CDR3: CASSLYTGGGGYTF
D: TRBD1; V: TRBV2; size: NA; J: TRBJ1-2; DNA: TGTGCCAGCAGAGGGGACAGGGGGCCCTGGGGCTACACCTTC; CDR3: CASRGDRGPWGYTF
D: TRBD1; V: TRBV2; size: once; J: TRBJ1-2; DNA: TGTGCCGGGACCAGGACAGGGGTAGAGGGCTACACCTTC; CDR3: CAGTRTGVEGYTF
D: NA; V: TRBV28; size: NA; J: TRBJ2-3; DNA: TGTGCCAGCAGTTCCTCGGGGAAGGCAGATACGCAGTATTTT; CDR3: CASSSSGKADTQYF
D: TRBD2; V: TRBV7-2; size: NA; J: TRBJ2-1; DNA: TGTGCCAGCAGCCTACGGGAGGGATCCTACAATGAGCAGTTCTTC; CDR3: CASSLREGSYNEQFF
D: NA; V: TRBV9; size: NA; J: TRBJ1-1; DNA: TGTGCCAGCAGCGTAGGAGTCAAGACTGAAGCTTTCTTT; CDR3: CASSVGVKTEAFF
D: NA; V: TRBV20-1; size: NA; J: TRBJ1-1; DNA: TGCAGTGCGGCAGGGAATGGAGCTTTCTTT; CDR3: CSAAGNGAFF
D: NA; V: TRBV6-4; size: NA; J: TRBJ1-6; DNA: TGTGCCAGCAGTGACCGCCCAGGTTCACCCCTCCACTTT; CDR3: CASSDRPGSPLHF
D: TRBD2; V: TRBV15; size: NA; J: TRBJ2-1; DNA: TGTGCCACCAGCCCTAGAGTAGCGGGAGTGGGGAATGAGCAGTTCTTC; CDR3: CATSPRVAGVGNEQFF
D: NA; V: TRBV9; size: NA; J: TRBJ2-2; DNA: TGTGCCAGCAGCGTAGCGGCAGTCCCCGGGGAGCTGTTTTTT; CDR3: CASSVAAVPGELFF